The clone carrying this TCR beta chain appeared a few times. As yet, its antigen is unknown. Using its own MiXCR run on the reads, TCRdb lists one record per CDR3 protein. The table records about 300,000 distinct CDR3 sequences, 8% to 10% of them present only once. These data come from a study of T cell repertoires in cytomegalovirus infection. Study-level findings and limits: It was HLA-C-restricted CMV-specific TCR beta clonotypes that dominated the response ex vivo.

Trimming cost V 6 bases and J 3 bases, with 18 bases left between them. Germline CDR1 LNHDA, CDR2 SQIVND (reference sequence). The length of the CDR3 is 16 residues. This TCR was recovered from a human donor in good health (CMV status not recorded). Some clones in this sample may be carry-over from other donors' samples. The chain recombines TRBV19 with TRBJ2-1; D is unresolved. The sample was PBMCs. The CDR3 nucleotides are TGTGCCAGTAGACCAAACCCGACTCCGGGCTACAATGAGCAGTTCTTC. Amino acid sequence: CASRPNPTPGYNEQFF.